This TCR beta chain was recovered during a study of cytomegalovirus exposure and HLA in healthy donors. Primers: 60 Vbeta forward and 13 Jbeta reverse. Repertoires were generated with immunoSEQ multiplex PCR, while TCRdb's copy carries only in-frame clones and drops some. Of 150,000 to 200,000 clones in the sample, around 84% are singletons; the top ten hold more than 1.5%. The V and J ends lost 7 bases and 0 bases respectively, with 10 bases between them. CDR1 and CDR2 (germline): SQVTM, ANQGSEA. CDR3 length: 12 amino acids. The TCR comes from a man aged 18 to 30 in good health and CMV-seronegative. The genes are TRBV29-1 and TRBJ2-7; perhaps TRBD1 as D (6 bases). Sequencing used PBMCs. CDR3 sequence reads: CSARDNSYEQYF. CDR3 DNA: TGCAGCGCCCGGGACAACTCCTACGAGCAGTACTTC.